This entry describes one T cell receptor beta chain. This sample stems from a study of blood T cell repertoires in COVID-19. Overall study context: Both acute and convalescent COVID-19 samples were obtained from the United States, Italy and Spain. Sources were T cells, B-cell-depleted T cells, or PBMCs; the material itself was cDNA or gDNA.

The V and J ends lost 2 bases and 0 bases, in that order; junction bases with no gene match: 4. The CDR3 totals 17 residues. CDR1 SGHTA and CDR2 FQGNSA come from the germline V gene. Per the original methods: By means of reference gene primer amplification, nucleated cell counts were estimated. TCRdb's table, derived via immunoSEQ multiplex PCR, lists solely in-frame clones and lacks some. The V and J calls and clone size were taken over from that table, and D and trimming were inferred from the DNA. The sample includes under 60,000 clones, 85% to 95% of them seen just once. The chain couples TRBV7-2 to TRBJ2-6; 7 bases line up with TRBD2. Sequencing used peripheral blood. This receptor was identified in a man in his forties or fifties with acute or convalescent COVID-19. The CDR3 is CASSLTGGSSGANVLTF. The CDR3 nucleotides read TGTGCCAGCAGCTTAACGGGAGGATCCTCTGGGGCCAACGTCCTGACTTTC.